What follows are 7 T cell receptor beta chains derived from one specimen sequenced in a study of blood T cell repertoires in COVID-19. Profiling relied on immunoSEQ multiplex PCR, and the TCRdb table lists in-frame clones only, not all of them. The sample carries about 190,000 clones, under 80% recorded once. Material for sequencing was peripheral blood. The receptors were sampled from a woman aged 45 to 65 with acute or convalescent COVID-19.

In its sample, this clone was seen a few times. The rearrangement joins TRBV2 to TRBJ1-3; D is unclear. The CDR3 contains 16 residues. CDR1 is SNHLY and CDR2 is FYNNEI in the germline V gene. Trimming left V 2 bases short and J 4 bases short, with 15 bases between. CDR3 bases: TGTGCCAGCAGTGAACTGGAGTCGCCGGTGGGAAACACCATATATTTT. It is translated as CASSELESPVGNTIYF.

This clone appeared a single time. The chain carries TRBV24-1 and TRBJ2-6; tentative D call: TRBD1 (6 bases). V gave up 2 bases and J gave up 1 base, with 11 bases separating them. Germline V gene sequence: CDR1 KGHDR, CDR2 SFDVKD. The CDR3 has 17 amino acids. The CDR3 DNA is TGTGCCACCAGTGATTCTCCCGGGACATCTGGGGCCAACGTCCTGACTTTC. Protein: CATSDSPGTSGANVLTF.

This clone was counted ten times or more. The chain couples TRBV28 to TRBJ2-1; 10 nucleotides agree with TRBD2. There are 15 residues in the CDR3. Germline V gene lookup returns CDR1 MDHEN and CDR2 SYDVKM. The V gene end was trimmed by 6 bases and the J gene end by 3 bases; junction bases not matched to a gene: 5. The CDR3 protein is CASSHTSGVYNEQFF. For the CDR3, the DNA is TGTGCCAGCAGCCATACTAGCGGGGTCTACAATGAGCAGTTCTTC.

The V call is TRBV11-2, the J call TRBJ2-1; 7 bases match TRBD2. Losses at the gene ends were 1 base for V and 3 bases for J; bases not matched to a gene: 3. Germline values: CDR1 SGHAT, CDR2 FQNNGV. This CDR3 spans 15 amino acids. CDR3 coding DNA: TGTGCCAGCAGCTTAGTTGCGGGGGACTACAATGAGCAGTTCTTC. It codes for CASSLVAGDYNEQFF.

The chain couples TRBV6-5 to TRBJ1-6; 10 nucleotides align to TRBD1. V was pared by 6 bases and J by 5 bases, with 4 bases of the junction left unmatched. The CDR3 extends over 15 amino acids. Germline-derived CDR1 and CDR2 are MNHEY and SVGAGI. CDR3 sequence: CASRLGQGNNSPLHF. The CDR3 nucleotides read TGTGCCAGCAGATTGGGACAGGGGAATAATTCACCCCTCCACTTT.

This chain uses TRBV7-2 with TRBJ1-3; 9 nucleotides match TRBD1. Germline V gene sequence: CDR1 SGHTA, CDR2 FQGNSA. The CDR3 length is 15 residues. Losses at the gene ends were 5 bases for V and 8 bases for J; bases not matched to a gene: 10. The CDR3 protein is CASSLGGTGSYTIYF. For the CDR3, the DNA is TGTGCCAGCAGCCTCGGAGGGACAGGGTCGTACACCATATATTTT.

This chain joins TRBV30 and TRBJ1-6, with 8 bases lining up with TRBD1. J gave up 6 bases and V 0 bases, and 4 bases lay outside the gene matches. This CDR3 is built from 15 residues. Germline loops: CDR1 GTSNPN, CDR2 SVGIG (reference sequence). Here the CDR3 reads CAWSVRTGSNSPLHF. CDR3 in DNA: TGTGCCTGGAGTGTCCGGACAGGGTCTAATTCACCCCTCCACTTT. The full variable domain, completed using reference TRBV30 and TRBJ1-6, is SQTIHQWPATLVQPVGSPLSLECTVEGTSNPNLYWYRQAAGRGLQLLFYSVGIGQISSEVPQNLSASRPQDRQFILSSKKLLLSDSGFYLCAWSVRTGSNSPLHFGNGTRLTVT.